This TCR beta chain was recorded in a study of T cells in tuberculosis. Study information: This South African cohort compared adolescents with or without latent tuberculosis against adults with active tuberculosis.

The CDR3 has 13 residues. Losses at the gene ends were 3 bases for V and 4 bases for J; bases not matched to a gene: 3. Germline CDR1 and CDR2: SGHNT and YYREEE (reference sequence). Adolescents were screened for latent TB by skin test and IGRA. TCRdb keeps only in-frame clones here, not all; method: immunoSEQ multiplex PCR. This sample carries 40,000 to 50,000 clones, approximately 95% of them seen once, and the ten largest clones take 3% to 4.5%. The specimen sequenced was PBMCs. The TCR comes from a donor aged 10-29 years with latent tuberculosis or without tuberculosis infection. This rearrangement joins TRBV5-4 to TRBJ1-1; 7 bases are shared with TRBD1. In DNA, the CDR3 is TGTGCCAGCAGCTCGACAGGGTTCACTGAAGCTTTCTTT. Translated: CASSSTGFTEAFF.